This T cell receptor beta chain derives from a study of T cells in Graves' hyperthyroidism and ophthalmopathy. Study conclusions and caveats: Ophthalmopathy and stable hyperthyroidism were told apart by a 13 V-J model.

Concerning this clonotype: What it binds is unknown.

Diagnosis relied on clinical symptoms, serum thyroxine and TRAb, thyroid ultrasound and orbital computed tomography. Isolation of PBMCs was performed on about 10 ml fresh peripheral blood. Trimming pared 6 bases from V and 4 bases from J, leaving 9 bases between. Germline assignment: CDR1 MNHNS and CDR2 SASEGT. The CDR3 loop spans 12 amino acids. Researchers amplified the TCR beta CDR3 regions from RNA transcripts. HTBI primers were used for first-round RT-PCR of the TCR CDR3. TCRdb independently ran MiXCR on the multiplex PCR reads; one entry per CDR3 protein. The sample has approximately 520,000 distinct CDR3 sequences, around 22% seen once.

This receptor was obtained from a woman in her twenties or thirties with Graves' ophthalmopathy. Sequencing was done on a sample of blood. This rearrangement joins TRBV6-1 to TRBJ1-1; D is uncertain. The CDR3 DNA reads as TGTGCCAGCAGCGATTTCGGCACTGAAGCTTTCTTT. Translating gives CASSDFGTEAFF.